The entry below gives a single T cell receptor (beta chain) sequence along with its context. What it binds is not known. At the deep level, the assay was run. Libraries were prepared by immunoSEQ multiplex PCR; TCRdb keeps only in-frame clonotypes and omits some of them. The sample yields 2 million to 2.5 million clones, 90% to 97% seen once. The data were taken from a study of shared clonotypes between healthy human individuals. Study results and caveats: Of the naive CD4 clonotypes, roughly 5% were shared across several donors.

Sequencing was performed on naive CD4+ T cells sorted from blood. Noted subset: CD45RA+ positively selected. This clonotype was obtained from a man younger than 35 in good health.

This CDR3 reads CASSLEGNRYNEQFF. The CDR3 DNA reads TGTGCCAGCAGCTTGGAGGGAAATAGATACAATGAGCAGTTCTTC. The rearrangement links TRBV7-9 to TRBJ2-1; D may be TRBD2 (6 bases). Germline V gives CDR1 SEHNR, CDR2 FQNEAQ (reference sequence). This CDR3 spans 15 amino acids. The germline V and J ends were trimmed by 3 bases and 4 bases, with 13 bases remaining between them.